This T cell receptor beta chain appears in the sequencing data of a study of Graves' ophthalmopathy and Graves' hyperthyroidism. Using RNA transcripts, the TCR beta CDR3 regions were amplified. Second-round multiplex PCR came after a first-round RT-PCR that employed HTBI primers. TCRdb re-analysed the multiplex PCR reads in MiXCR, keeping a single row per CDR3 protein. The table shows 220,000 or so distinct CDR3 sequences, with around a fifth occurring only once. Ten or more counts support this clonotype. In this cohort, patients with other autoimmune diseases, uncontrolled infections, pregnancy or lactation were excluded. Orbital computed tomography and thyroid ultrasound, along with TRAb, serum thyroxine and clinical symptoms, underpinned diagnosis. This CDR3 contains 15 residues. Germline V lookup: CDR1 SGHTA, CDR2 FQGTGA. The V gene lost 10 bases and the J gene lost 4 bases, with 22 bases spanning the gap.

The TCR sequence derives from a woman between 50 and 59 years old with Graves' ophthalmopathy. What was sequenced was peripheral blood. J is TRBJ2-5 and V is TRBV7-3, with D perhaps given as TRBD1 or TRBD2 (6 bases each). The CDR3 loop is CATRRGVRDGETQYF. CDR3 bases: TGTGCCACCCGGAGGGGGGTACGAGATGGAGAGACCCAGTACTTC.